The sequence of this TCR beta chain was determined in a study of early T cells in non-severe SARS-CoV-2 infection. The study's findings and limits: Using VDJdb, the matching emphasized anti-spike CD8 responses while missing private and CD4 specificities.

The CDR3 has 15 amino acids. The ends were cut back, 5 bases at V and 10 bases at J, with 21 bases in the middle. Germline CDR1 reads SGHTA; CDR2 reads FQGNSA. In its sample, this clonotype was seen many times. Antigen: not known. Each cDNA molecule carried a unique molecular identifier. From the 5' RACE reads, TCRdb called clonotypes with MiXCR, one entry per CDR3 protein. The sample shows approximately 37,000 distinct CDR3 sequences, 4.7% of them seen only once. The TCR comes from an adult who was a healthcare worker with PCR-confirmed SARS-CoV-2 infection or an uninfected control (not recorded which). The chain recombines TRBV7-2 with TRBJ2-1; D possibly corresponds to TRBD1 (6 bases). The sequenced sample consisted of whole blood. CDR3 sequence (DNA): TGTGCCAGCAGCCCGGGACAACCCGGCCTTAGAGAGCAGTTCTTC. It translates to CASSPGQPGLREQFF. Filled out from reference TRBV7-2 and TRBJ2-1, the complete variable domain reads GAGVSQSPSNKVTEKGKDVELRCDPISGHTALYWYRQSLGQGLEFLIYFQGNSAPDKSGLPSDRFSAERTGGSVSTLTIQRTQQEDSAVYLCASSPGQPGLREQFFGPGTRLTVL.